The T cell receptor (beta chain) under discussion was sequenced for a study of T-cell reconstitution after alpha-beta-depleted transplantation in children. A TCRbeta library incorporating unique molecular identifiers was prepared. MiXCR, applied by TCRdb to the PCR reads, yields one record per CDR3 protein. This sample carries 350,000 to 450,000 distinct CDR3 sequences, about 20% of them seen once, and the ten largest clones take 3.8%. The CDR3 covers 15 residues. V lost 6 bases and J lost 8; bases outside the gene matches: 7. This clonotype was picked up many times. The chain is built from TRBV12-3 or TRBV12-4 and TRBJ2-1; 13 bases map to TRBD2. This TCR came from a human donor who donated a stem cell graft to a child with acute myeloid leukemia. The sequenced sample was PBMCs from the stem cell graft donor, obtained from the stem cell graft. CDR3 residues: CASSRPLAGGDEQFF. The CDR3, as DNA: TGTGCCAGCAGCCGCCCACTAGCGGGAGGGGATGAGCAGTTCTTC.